This paragraph covers one T cell receptor beta chain sequence. The sample originates from a study of blood T cell repertoires in COVID-19. Living in roughly 25 US areas, the participants were between roughly 18 and 95 years of age. Participants' reported clinical history set cohort assignment. Exposed participants came across a COVID-19 case within 2 weeks before study entry. Profiling relied on immunoSEQ multiplex PCR, and the TCRdb table lists in-frame clones only, not all of them. Among around 400,000 clones listed, about nine tenths were seen once. This CDR3 contains 12 residues. The germline V gene has CDR1 GTSNPN and CDR2 SVGIG (reference sequence). V lost 4 bases and J 8 bases, leaving 14 bases between the germline ends.

The rearrangement uses TRBV30 and TRBJ1-2; D is perhaps TRBD1 (6 bases). Source material: PBMCs or T cells enriched from blood (not recorded which). The clonotype was recovered from a woman aged 40 to 50 who had been exposed to COVID-19. The CDR3 sequence: CAWNARGNGYTF. CDR3 sequence (DNA): TGTGCCTGGAACGCCAGGGGAAACGGCTACACCTTC.